Listed below are T cell receptor beta chains from one sample, sequenced in a study of Graves' ophthalmopathy and Graves' hyperthyroidism. TCRdb re-called the multiplex PCR reads with MiXCR, one entry per CDR3 protein. The sample consists of about 220,000 distinct CDR3 sequences, about a fifth of them appearing once. The sample taken for sequencing was peripheral blood. The receptors were gathered from a woman aged 50 to 60 with Graves' ophthalmopathy. CDR3s leave out the opening cysteine and the closing phenylalanine or tryptophan. Each record gives: V gene, J gene, CDR3 length, CDR3 protein.

TRBV6-1	NA	11	ARSEPTGYEQF
TRBV2	TRBJ2-5	13	ASSDGQGASETQY
TRBV29-1	TRBJ2-2	11	SVRQGTTGELF
TRBV18	TRBJ2-5	16	ASSPPDQLAGGQETQY
TRBV10-1	TRBJ2-2	14	ASGRTASGNTGELF
TRBV28	TRBJ1-2	16	ASSLSGLRGSENYGYT
TRBV6-5	TRBJ2-6	17	ASRRGPGLGGSGANVLT
TRBV24-1	TRBJ1-5	12	ATEDGWGNQPQH
TRBV7-2	TRBJ2-2	13	ASSVQGASTGELF
TRBV6-1	TRBJ1-3	10	ASSAGGNTIY
TRBV12-3/TRBV12-4	TRBJ2-5	12	ASTPWRLQETQY
TRBV2	TRBJ2-5	10	ASSEVGETQY
TRBV9	TRBJ2-7	14	ASSDRPGTVSYEQY
TRBV7-8	TRBJ2-7	14	ASSLALRESTYEQY
TRBV2	TRBJ1-2	13	ASSDIRGRRRDYT
TRBV4-2	TRBJ1-2	11	ASSQDLDYGYT
TRBV11-2	TRBJ1-2	12	ASSLDHSGGGYT